This note documents a single TCR beta chain sequence. In the authors' workflow: Reference gene primer amplification yielded estimated nucleated cell counts. Produced via immunoSEQ multiplex PCR; TCRdb's table is partial and in-frame only. Clone size and V and J calls were adopted from that table, with D and trimming inferred from the DNA. The sample lists 100,000 to 150,000 clones; 75% to 90% were seen once. Researchers sorted participants into cohorts using their self-reported clinical history. These data originate in a study of blood T cell repertoires in COVID-19. At the level of the study: Collection of acute and convalescent COVID-19 samples took place in the United States, Italy and Spain. PBMCs, B-cell-depleted T cells, or T cells provided the cDNA or gDNA that made up the material.

Material: PBMCs or T cells enriched from blood (not recorded which). The clonotype originates from a woman aged 50 to 60 who had recovered from COVID-19.

CDR3 bases: TGCGCCAGCAGCCAGGACACCCGCACAGATACGCAGTATTTT. This encodes CASSQDTRTDTQYF. The gene calls are TRBV10-1 and TRBJ2-3; tentatively, D is TRBD1 (5 bases). The V end lost 6 bases, the J end lost 1 base, and 11 bases lay between the germline ends. The CDR3 consists of 14 residues. CDR1 and CDR2 from the germline V gene are WNHNN and SYGVQD (reference sequence).